This T cell receptor (beta chain) is from a study of OX40 agonist ivuxolimab in advanced cancers. Clones were read by immunoSEQ multiplex PCR, and TCRdb kept only the in-frame ones, dropping some. The sample holds 55,000 to 65,000 clones, roughly nine tenths seen once. CDR1 SEHNR and CDR2 FQNEAQ come from the germline V gene (reference sequence). V was trimmed by 3 bases and J by 0 bases, leaving 11 bases between them. The CDR3 has 16 amino acids. The gene calls are TRBV7-9 and TRBJ2-2; no reliable D call. The sequencing used CD4+ or CD8+ T cells sorted from blood, collected in a trial of the OX40 agonist ivuxolimab. The TCR sequence derives from an adult with an advanced solid tumor such as melanoma, head and neck, liver or kidney cancer. The CDR3, as DNA: TGTGCCAGCAGCTTTGAAAACAGCCCGAACACCGGGGAGCTGTTTTTT. This encodes CASSFENSPNTGELFF.